This T cell receptor beta chain was sequenced during a study of identical twins. Remarks on this clonotype: Antigen: not known.

Everyone who gave samples was a healthy Caucasian. Via MiXCR, TCRdb re-called the 5' RACE reads, giving one row per CDR3 protein. Among 400,000 to 650,000 distinct CDR3 sequences, less than 25% were seen once, and the ten largest hold roughly 0.91%. V lost 0 bases, J lost 0 bases, and 7 bases lay in between. The CDR3 consists of 16 residues. Germline lookup yields CDR1 SGHRS and CDR2 YFSETQ. Study-level points and caveats: Cross-sectional statistical analysis, not tracking of the same donors, underpinned the conclusions. Models underestimated out-of-frame TCR alpha sharing in monozygotic twins.

Another study also made use of these data, one on T cells expressing NK-cell markers.

The sequenced material came from CD4+ T cells sorted from blood. The sequence was obtained from a woman aged 18-29 years in good health. The chain combines TRBV5-1 with TRBJ2-6; D uncertain. The CDR3 sequence: CASSLASGSGANVLTF. The CDR3 nucleotides are TGCGCCAGCAGCTTGGCAAGTGGCTCTGGGGCCAACGTCCTGACTTTC.